Given below is one T cell receptor beta chain in context. Its antigen remains unidentified. CDR1 and CDR2 (germline): MNHEY, SMNVEV (reference sequence). CDR3 size: 14 residues. Trimming took 5 bases from V and 4 from J, leaving 11 bases between them. These data come from a study of cytomegalovirus exposure and HLA in healthy donors. Study-level points and caveats: A reported reduction in N-insertions relative to the approximately 640-donor mean was seen in an Asian-associated ancestry cluster in a later analysis.

The PCR ran on 60 Vbeta and 13 Jbeta primers. Only in-frame clones appear in the TCRdb table, and some are missing; sequencing was by immunoSEQ multiplex PCR. In the table there are approximately 150,000 clones, around 78% of which are singletons. Healthy bone marrow donors made up the cohort. This receptor was identified in a man between 40 and 49 years old in good health and CMV-seronegative. This chain connects TRBV27 to TRBJ2-2; possible D gene TRBD1, 6 bases. Sequenced input: PBMCs. The CDR3 nucleotides are TGTGCCAGCAGTCCGCTCAGGGGCACCGGGGAGCTGTTTTTT. Protein: CASSPLRGTGELFF.